This section outlines one TCR beta chain sequence together with its context. This record comes from a study of blood T cell repertoires in COVID-19. In the study overall: Samples of COVID-19 (acute and convalescent) were obtained from the United States, Italy and Spain. Sources were T cells, B-cell-depleted T cells, or PBMCs; the material itself was cDNA or gDNA.

V dropped 1 base and J dropped 0; count of bases not matched to a gene: 2. This CDR3 spans 17 amino acids. Per the germline V gene, CDR1 is MGHRA and CDR2 is YSYEKL. Clones were read by immunoSEQ multiplex PCR, and TCRdb kept only the in-frame ones, dropping some. This sample has some 240,000 clones, with 70% to 85% found just once. The chain has TRBV4-1 and TRBJ1-4, with 10 bases lining up with TRBD1. This receptor was obtained from a man aged 50 to 60 with active or convalescent COVID-19. The material sequenced was peripheral blood. CDR3 residues: CASSQGGTGATNEKLFF. In DNA, the CDR3 is TGCGCCAGCAGCCAAGGGGGGACAGGGGCAACTAATGAAAAACTGTTTTTT.